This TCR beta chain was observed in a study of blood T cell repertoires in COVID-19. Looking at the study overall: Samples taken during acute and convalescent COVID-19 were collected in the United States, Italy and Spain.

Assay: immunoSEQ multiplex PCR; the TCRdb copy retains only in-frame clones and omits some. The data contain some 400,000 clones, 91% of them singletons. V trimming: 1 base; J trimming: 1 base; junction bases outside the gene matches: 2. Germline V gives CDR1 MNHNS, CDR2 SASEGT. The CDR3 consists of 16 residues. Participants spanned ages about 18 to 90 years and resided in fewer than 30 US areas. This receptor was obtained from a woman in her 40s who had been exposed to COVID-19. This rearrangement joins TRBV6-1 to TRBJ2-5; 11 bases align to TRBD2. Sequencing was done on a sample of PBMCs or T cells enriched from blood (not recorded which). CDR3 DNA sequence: TGTGCCAGCAGTGAAGGGCTAGCGGGGGGCCAAGAGACCCAGTACTTC. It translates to CASSEGLAGGQETQYF.